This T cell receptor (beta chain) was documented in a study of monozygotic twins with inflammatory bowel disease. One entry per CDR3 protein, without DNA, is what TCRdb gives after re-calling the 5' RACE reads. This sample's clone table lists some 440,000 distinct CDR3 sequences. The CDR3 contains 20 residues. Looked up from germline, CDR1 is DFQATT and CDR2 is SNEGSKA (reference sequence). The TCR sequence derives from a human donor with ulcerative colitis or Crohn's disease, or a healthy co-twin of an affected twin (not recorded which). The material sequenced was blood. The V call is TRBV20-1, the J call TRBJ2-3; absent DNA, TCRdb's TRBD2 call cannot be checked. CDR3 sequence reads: CSARDRRLAGGPGIPDTQYF.